The sequence of this T cell receptor beta chain was determined in a study of blood T cell repertoires in COVID-19. Overall study context: Material from acute and convalescent COVID-19 was sourced from the United States, Italy and Spain. PBMCs, B-cell-depleted T cells, or T cells provided the cDNA or gDNA that made up the material.

Under the authors' procedure: Estimated nucleated cell counts came from reference gene primer amplification. Here immunoSEQ multiplex PCR was the method, and the copy in TCRdb shows in-frame clones only, minus some. That table gives V, J and clone size, and the DNA gave D and trimming. The sample has more than 300,000 clones; around nine tenths are singletons. Germline V gives CDR1 SEHNR, CDR2 FQNEAQ (reference sequence). With V trimmed by 9 bases and J by 4 bases, 5 bases remained unmatched. The CDR3 length is 13 residues. The sample was peripheral blood. The source is a young woman who had recovered from COVID-19. The chain uses TRBV7-9 and TRBJ2-5, with 10 positions matching TRBD2. The CDR3 nucleotides are TGTGCCAGTGGCGGACTAGCGGTAGAGACCCAGTACTTC. This gives the protein CASGGLAVETQYF.